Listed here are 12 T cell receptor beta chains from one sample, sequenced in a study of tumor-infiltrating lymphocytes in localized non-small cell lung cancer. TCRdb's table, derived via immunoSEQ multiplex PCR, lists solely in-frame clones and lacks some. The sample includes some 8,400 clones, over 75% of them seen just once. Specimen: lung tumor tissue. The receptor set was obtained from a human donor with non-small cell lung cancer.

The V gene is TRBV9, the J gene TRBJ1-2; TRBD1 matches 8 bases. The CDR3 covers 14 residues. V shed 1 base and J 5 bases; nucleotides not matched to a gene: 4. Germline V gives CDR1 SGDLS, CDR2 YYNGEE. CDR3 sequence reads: CASSVQGASYGYTF. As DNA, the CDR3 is TGTGCCAGCAGCGTACAGGGGGCTTCGTATGGCTACACCTTC.

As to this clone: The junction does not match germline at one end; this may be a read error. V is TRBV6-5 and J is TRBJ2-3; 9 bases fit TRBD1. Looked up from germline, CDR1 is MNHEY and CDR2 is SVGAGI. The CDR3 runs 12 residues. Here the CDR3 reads CASSSPGQGTDF. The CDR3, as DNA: TGTGCCAGCAGCAGTCCGGGACAGGGAACGGATTTT.

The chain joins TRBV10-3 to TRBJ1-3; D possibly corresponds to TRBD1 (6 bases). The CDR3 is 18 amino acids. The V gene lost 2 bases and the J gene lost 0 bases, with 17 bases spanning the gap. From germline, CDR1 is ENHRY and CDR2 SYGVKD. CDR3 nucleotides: TGTGCCATCAGTGAGACAGGGCCTGACCTTCTCTCTGGAAACACCATATATTTT. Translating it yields CAISETGPDLLSGNTIYF.

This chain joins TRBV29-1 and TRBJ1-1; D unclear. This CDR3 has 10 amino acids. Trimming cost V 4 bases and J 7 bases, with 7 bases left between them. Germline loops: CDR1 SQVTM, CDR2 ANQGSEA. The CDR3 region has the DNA TGCAGCGTTGCTCAGGTTGAAGCTTTCTTT. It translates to CSVAQVEAFF.

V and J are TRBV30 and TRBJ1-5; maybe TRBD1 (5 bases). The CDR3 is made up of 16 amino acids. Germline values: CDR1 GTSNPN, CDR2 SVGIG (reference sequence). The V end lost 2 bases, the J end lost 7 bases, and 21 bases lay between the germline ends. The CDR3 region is CAWSRNSGGSGQPQHF. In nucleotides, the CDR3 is TGTGCCTGGAGTCGTAATAGTGGGGGGTCTGGACAGCCCCAGCATTTT.

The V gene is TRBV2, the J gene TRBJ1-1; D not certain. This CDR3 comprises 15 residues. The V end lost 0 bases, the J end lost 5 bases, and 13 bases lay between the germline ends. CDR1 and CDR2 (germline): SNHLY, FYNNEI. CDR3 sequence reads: CASSEARGPGTEAFF. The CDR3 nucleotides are TGTGCCAGCAGTGAAGCCCGAGGGCCGGGGACTGAAGCTTTCTTT.

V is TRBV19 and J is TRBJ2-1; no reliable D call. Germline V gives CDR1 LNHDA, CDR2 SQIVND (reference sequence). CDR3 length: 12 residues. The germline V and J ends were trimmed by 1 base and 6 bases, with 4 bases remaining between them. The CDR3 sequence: CASSIGTNEQFF. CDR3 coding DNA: TGTGCCAGTAGTATAGGAACCAATGAGCAGTTCTTC.

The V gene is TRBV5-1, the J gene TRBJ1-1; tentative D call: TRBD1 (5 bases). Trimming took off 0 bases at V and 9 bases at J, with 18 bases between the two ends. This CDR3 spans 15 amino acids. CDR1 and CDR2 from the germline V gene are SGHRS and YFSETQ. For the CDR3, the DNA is TGCGCCAGCAGCTTGGATTGGGGGAACGGGATAAAAGCTTTCTTT. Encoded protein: CASSLDWGNGIKAFF.

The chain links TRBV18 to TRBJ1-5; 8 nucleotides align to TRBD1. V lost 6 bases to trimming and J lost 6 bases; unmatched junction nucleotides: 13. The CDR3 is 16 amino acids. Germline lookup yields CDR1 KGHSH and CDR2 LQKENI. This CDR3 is CASSYSGGTGGQPQHF. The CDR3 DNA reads TGTGCCAGCTCGTACTCAGGGGGGACAGGCGGTCAGCCCCAGCATTTT. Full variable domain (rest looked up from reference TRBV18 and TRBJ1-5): NAGVMQNPRHLVRRRGQEARLRCSPMKGHSHVYWYRQLPEEGLKFMVYLQKENIIDESGMPKERFSAEFPKEGPSILRIQQVVRGDSAAYFCASSYSGGTGGQPQHFGDGTRLSIL.

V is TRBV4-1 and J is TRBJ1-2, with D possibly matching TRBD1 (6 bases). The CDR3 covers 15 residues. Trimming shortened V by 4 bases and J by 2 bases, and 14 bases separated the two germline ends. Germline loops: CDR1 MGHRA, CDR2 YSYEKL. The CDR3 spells CASSLGQSSNYGYTF. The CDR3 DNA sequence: TGCGCCAGCAGCCTAGGACAGTCCTCAAACTATGGCTACACCTTC.

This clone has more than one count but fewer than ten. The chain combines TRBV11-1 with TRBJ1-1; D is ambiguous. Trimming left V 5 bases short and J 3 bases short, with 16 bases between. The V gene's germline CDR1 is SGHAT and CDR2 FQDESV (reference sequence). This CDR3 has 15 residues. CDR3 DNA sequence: TGTGCCAGCAGCCTTCGGCCAGGAGTGGACACTGAAGCTTTCTTT. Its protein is CASSLRPGVDTEAFF.

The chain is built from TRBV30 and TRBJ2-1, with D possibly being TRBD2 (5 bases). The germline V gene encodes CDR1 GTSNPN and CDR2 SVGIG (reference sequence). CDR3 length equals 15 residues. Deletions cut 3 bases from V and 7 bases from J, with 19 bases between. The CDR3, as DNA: TGTGCCTGGAGCCCTAAAGCGGTCACGTGTAATGAGCAGTTCTTC. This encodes CAWSPKAVTCNEQFF.